A selection of T cell receptor beta chains follows, all from one sample in a study of blood T cell repertoires in COVID-19. Some clones are missing from TCRdb's copy, which holds only in-frame ones; the method was immunoSEQ multiplex PCR. The sample lists about 240,000 clones, approximately 80% occurring once. The sample comprised peripheral blood. The source of these receptors is a man aged 25-45 years who had recovered from COVID-19. Both conserved end residues are part of each CDR3. A D gene is named only where the DNA matches it firmly. Clone size, where shown, is once, few, many, or a class for clones that have expanded.

CDR3 protein: CASSRTGVTDTQYF; CDR3 DNA: TGTGCCAGCAGTCGGACAGGGGTCACAGATACGCAGTATTTT; V gene: TRBV6-5; J gene: TRBJ2-3; D gene: TRBD1; clone size: .; CDR3 length: 14
CDR3 protein: CASSYQGQGPDQPQHF; CDR3 DNA: TGTGCCAGCAGTTACCAGGGACAGGGCCCCGATCAGCCCCAGCATTTT; V gene: TRBV6-2/TRBV6-3; J gene: TRBJ1-5; D gene: TRBD1; clone size: .; CDR3 length: 16
CDR3 protein: CASSVARADTQYF; CDR3 DNA: TGTGCCAGCAGCGTAGCTCGGGCAGATACGCAGTATTTT; V gene: TRBV9; J gene: TRBJ2-3; D gene: .; clone size: .; CDR3 length: 13
CDR3 protein: CASSWDSRNSPLHF; CDR3 DNA: TGTGCCAGCAGCTGGGACAGTAGGAATTCACCCCTCCACTTT; V gene: TRBV11-2; J gene: TRBJ1-6; D gene: TRBD1; clone size: .; CDR3 length: 14
CDR3 protein: CASRPPVRPDYGYTF; CDR3 DNA: TGTGCCAGCAGACCTCCCGTGAGGCCCGACTATGGCTACACCTTC; V gene: TRBV28; J gene: TRBJ1-2; D gene: .; clone size: .; CDR3 length: 15
CDR3 protein: CASSLGGSSYNSPLHF; CDR3 DNA: TGTGCCAGCAGCTTAGGTGGGAGCTCCTATAATTCACCCCTCCACTTT; V gene: TRBV7-2; J gene: TRBJ1-6; D gene: .; clone size: .; CDR3 length: 16
CDR3 protein: CASSQSSPSGNTIYF; CDR3 DNA: TGTGCCAGCAGCCAATCTAGTCCCTCTGGAAACACCATATATTTT; V gene: TRBV16; J gene: TRBJ1-3; D gene: .; clone size: .; CDR3 length: 15
CDR3 protein: CASSLGQGDEKLFF; CDR3 DNA: TGTGCCAGCTCACTCGGACAGGGTGACGAAAAACTGTTTTTT; V gene: TRBV18; J gene: TRBJ1-4; D gene: TRBD1; clone size: .; CDR3 length: 14
CDR3 protein: CASPQGHSWGSFHF; CDR3 DNA: TGTGCCAGCCCCCAGGGACACTCTTGGGGGTCCTTCCACTTT; V gene: TRBV27; J gene: TRBJ1-6; D gene: .; clone size: .; CDR3 length: 14
CDR3 protein: CATSDPPREGDEKLFF; CDR3 DNA: TGTGCCACCAGTGATCCCCCCAGGGAGGGTGATGAAAAACTGTTTTTT; V gene: TRBV24-1; J gene: TRBJ1-4; D gene: .; clone size: many; CDR3 length: 16
CDR3 protein: CASSSTGQVDSPLHF; CDR3 DNA: TGTGCCAGCAGCTCAACCGGACAGGTAGATTCACCCCTCCACTTT; V gene: TRBV7-9; J gene: TRBJ1-6; D gene: TRBD1; clone size: few; CDR3 length: 15
CDR3 protein: CASSYSGGLENIQYF; CDR3 DNA: TGTGCCAGCAGTTACTCAGGGGGCTTAGAAAACATTCAGTACTTC; V gene: TRBV6-6; J gene: TRBJ2-4; D gene: TRBD1; clone size: .; CDR3 length: 15
CDR3 protein: CASSSQGGDTQYF; CDR3 DNA: TGCGCCAGCAGCTCCCAGGGCGGAGATACGCAGTATTTT; V gene: TRBV10-1; J gene: TRBJ2-3; D gene: .; clone size: .; CDR3 length: 13
CDR3 protein: CASSLADEQFF; CDR3 DNA: TGTGCCAGCAGTTTGGCAGATGAGCAGTTCTTC; V gene: TRBV12-3/TRBV12-4; J gene: TRBJ2-1; D gene: .; clone size: .; CDR3 length: 11
CDR3 protein: CASSLQGNTEAFF; CDR3 DNA: TGTGCCAGCAGCCTACAGGGGAACACTGAAGCTTTCTTT; V gene: TRBV7-2; J gene: TRBJ1-1; D gene: .; clone size: .; CDR3 length: 13
CDR3 protein: CATLPGDRFSDTQYF; CDR3 DNA: TGTGCCACCCTCCCAGGGGACAGGTTCTCAGATACGCAGTATTTT; V gene: TRBV6-5; J gene: TRBJ2-3; D gene: TRBD1; clone size: .; CDR3 length: 15
CDR3 protein: CASSRAASGGATDTQYF; CDR3 DNA: TGCGCCAGCAGCCGGGCGGCCAGCGGGGGGGCAACAGATACGCAGTATTTT; V gene: TRBV5-1; J gene: TRBJ2-3; D gene: TRBD2; clone size: many; CDR3 length: 17
CDR3 protein: CASSPPPTGRIGEQFF; CDR3 DNA: TGTGCCAGCTCACCACCGCCAACGGGGAGGATAGGTGAGCAGTTCTTC; V gene: TRBV18; J gene: TRBJ2-1; D gene: .; clone size: .; CDR3 length: 16
CDR3 protein: CASSDPSSTDTQYF; CDR3 DNA: TGTGCCAGCAGCGACCCGTCTAGTACAGATACGCAGTATTTT; V gene: TRBV9; J gene: TRBJ2-3; D gene: .; clone size: .; CDR3 length: 14
CDR3 protein: CASSFLPTGAGNYGYTF; CDR3 DNA: TGTGCCAGCAGCTTCCTCCCGACAGGGGCCGGTAACTATGGCTACACCTTC; V gene: TRBV5-5; J gene: TRBJ1-2; D gene: TRBD1; clone size: few; CDR3 length: 17
CDR3 protein: CAISVGGTEAFF; CDR3 DNA: TGTGCCATCAGTGTCGGGGGCACTGAAGCTTTCTTT; V gene: TRBV10-3; J gene: TRBJ1-1; D gene: .; clone size: .; CDR3 length: 12
CDR3 protein: CASSQGDGTDTQYF; CDR3 DNA: TGCGCCAGCTCACAGGGGGATGGGACAGATACGCAGTATTTT; V gene: TRBV5-1; J gene: TRBJ2-3; D gene: TRBD1; clone size: .; CDR3 length: 14
CDR3 protein: CASRWTGGQKIEAFF; CDR3 DNA: TGTGCCAGCAGATGGACAGGGGGCCAGAAGATTGAAGCTTTCTTT; V gene: TRBV6-5; J gene: TRBJ1-1; D gene: TRBD1; clone size: .; CDR3 length: 15
CDR3 protein: CASSLQVNTEAFF; CDR3 DNA: TGTGCCAGCAGCCTACAGGTCAACACTGAAGCTTTCTTT; V gene: TRBV12-3/TRBV12-4; J gene: TRBJ1-1; D gene: .; clone size: .; CDR3 length: 13
CDR3 protein: CAISERRTEAFF; CDR3 DNA: TGTGCCATCAGTGAAAGGCGGACTGAAGCTTTCTTT; V gene: TRBV10-3; J gene: TRBJ1-1; D gene: .; clone size: .; CDR3 length: 12
CDR3 protein: CASSLVGGRKAFF; CDR3 DNA: TGTGCCAGCAGCTTAGTCGGGGGTAGAAAGGCTTTCTTT; V gene: TRBV11-2; J gene: TRBJ1-1; D gene: .; clone size: .; CDR3 length: 13
CDR3 protein: CASSKDRGGLSNQPQHF; CDR3 DNA: TGTGCCAGCAGCAAAGACAGGGGAGGTTTAAGCAATCAGCCCCAGCATTTT; V gene: TRBV21-1; J gene: TRBJ1-5; D gene: .; clone size: once; CDR3 length: 17
CDR3 protein: CAISDSGNQPQHF; CDR3 DNA: TGTGCCATCAGTGATTCGGGCAATCAGCCCCAGCATTTT; V gene: TRBV10-3; J gene: TRBJ1-5; D gene: .; clone size: .; CDR3 length: 13
CDR3 protein: CASSQGSQNIQYF; CDR3 DNA: TGTGCCAGCAGCCAGGGTTCCCAAAACATTCAGTACTTC; V gene: TRBV7-9; J gene: TRBJ2-4; D gene: .; clone size: .; CDR3 length: 13
CDR3 protein: CASSVLSGANVLTF; CDR3 DNA: TGTGCCAGCAGCGTACTCTCTGGGGCCAACGTCCTGACTTTC; V gene: TRBV9; J gene: TRBJ2-6; D gene: .; clone size: once; CDR3 length: 14
CDR3 protein: CASSPLAGEIDTQYF; CDR3 DNA: TGTGCCAGCAGCCCACTAGCGGGGGAGATAGATACGCAGTATTTT; V gene: TRBV6-5; J gene: TRBJ2-3; D gene: TRBD2; clone size: .; CDR3 length: 15
CDR3 protein: CSVEAGGDRHLYGYTF; CDR3 DNA: TGCAGCGTTGAGGCCGGAGGGGACAGACATTTGTATGGCTACACCTTC; V gene: TRBV29-1; J gene: TRBJ1-2; D gene: TRBD1; clone size: .; CDR3 length: 16
CDR3 protein: CASEPQGNYGYTF; CDR3 DNA: TGTGCCAGCGAGCCACAGGGTAACTATGGCTACACCTTC; V gene: TRBV28; J gene: TRBJ1-2; D gene: .; clone size: .; CDR3 length: 13